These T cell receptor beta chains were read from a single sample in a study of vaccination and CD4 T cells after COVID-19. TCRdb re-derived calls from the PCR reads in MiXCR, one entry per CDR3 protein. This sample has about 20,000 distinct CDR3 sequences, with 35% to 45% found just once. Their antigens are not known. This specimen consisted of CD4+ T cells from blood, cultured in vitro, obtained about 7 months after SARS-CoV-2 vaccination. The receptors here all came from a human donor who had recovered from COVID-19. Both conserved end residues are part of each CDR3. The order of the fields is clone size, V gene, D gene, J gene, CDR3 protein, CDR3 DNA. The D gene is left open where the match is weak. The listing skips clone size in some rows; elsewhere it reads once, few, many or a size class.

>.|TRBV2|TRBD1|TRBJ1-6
CASSPTGDSPLHF
TGTGCCAGCAGTCCCACAGGGGACTCACCCCTCCACTTT
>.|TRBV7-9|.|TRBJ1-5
CASSLESNQPQHF
TGTGCCAGCAGCTTAGAAAGCAATCAGCCCCAGCATTTT
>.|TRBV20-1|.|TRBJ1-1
CSAEFDTANTEAFF
TGCAGTGCTGAATTCGACACTGCGAACACTGAAGCTTTCTTT
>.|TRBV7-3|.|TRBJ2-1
CASSRTPNEQFF
TGTGCCAGCAGCCGGACTCCCAATGAGCAGTTCTTC
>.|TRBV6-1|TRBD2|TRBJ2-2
CASTPRGGRPDTGELFF
TGTGCCAGCACTCCCCGGGGCGGGAGGCCCGACACCGGGGAGCTGTTTTTT
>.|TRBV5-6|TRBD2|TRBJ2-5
CASSHGLAGGPQETQYF
TGTGCCAGCAGCCATGGACTAGCGGGAGGGCCTCAAGAGACCCAGTACTTC
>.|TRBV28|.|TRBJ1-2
CASSLADYGYTF
TGTGCCAGCAGTTTGGCGGATTATGGCTACACCTTC
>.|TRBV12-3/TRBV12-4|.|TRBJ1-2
CASNIHGYGYTF
TGTGCCAGCAACATTCACGGCTATGGCTACACCTTC
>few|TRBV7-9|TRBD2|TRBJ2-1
CASSFPTSGGSNEQFF
TGTGCCAGCAGCTTTCCGACTAGCGGGGGTTCAAATGAGCAGTTCTTC
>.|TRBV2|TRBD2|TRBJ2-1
CASSDTGLAGNNEQFF
TGTGCCAGCAGTGACACCGGACTAGCGGGCAACAATGAGCAGTTCTTC
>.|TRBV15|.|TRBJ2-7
CATSRAQGGYEQYF
TGTGCCACCAGCAGAGCACAGGGCGGCTACGAGCAGTACTTC
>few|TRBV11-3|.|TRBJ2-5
CASSLDGGSETQYF
TGTGCCAGCAGCTTAGATGGAGGGTCGGAGACCCAGTACTTC
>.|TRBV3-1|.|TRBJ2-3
CASSARGGDTQYF
TGTGCCAGCAGCGCCCGTGGTGGAGATACGCAGTATTTT
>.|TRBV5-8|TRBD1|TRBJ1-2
CASSLRGLYTF
TGTGCCAGCAGCTTGAGGGGGCTCTACACCTTC
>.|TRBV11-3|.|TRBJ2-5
CASSVGLMSAREETQYF
TGTGCCAGCAGCGTAGGCCTTATGAGCGCCCGGGAAGAGACCCAGTACTTC
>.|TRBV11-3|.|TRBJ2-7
CASTSKGPRYEQYF
TGTGCCAGCACCTCGAAGGGGCCGAGGTACGAGCAGTACTTC
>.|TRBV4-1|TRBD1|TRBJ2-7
CASSQPGQESLRQYF
TGCGCCAGCAGCCAACCGGGACAGGAGAGCCTACGGCAGTACTTC